Shown below are 12 T cell receptor beta chains from a single sample sequenced in a study of shared clonotypes between healthy human individuals. This table comes from immunoSEQ multiplex PCR, and its TCRdb copy is limited to in-frame clones, with some not included. The table records approximately 500,000 clones, roughly 95% of them present only once. Sequencing input: naive CD4+ T cells sorted from blood. The subset is: CD45RA+ positively selected. All receptors derive from a woman aged 30 to 39 in good health.

V and J are TRBV27 and TRBJ1-1; tentative D call: TRBD1 (5 bases). The CDR3 is 14 residues long. CDR1 MNHEY and CDR2 SMNVEV come from the germline V gene (reference sequence). Trimming pared 5 bases from V and 4 bases from J, leaving 14 bases between. Written as DNA, the CDR3 is TGTGCCAGCAGTCCGGGGGGGTGGGGCACTGAAGCTTTCTTT. Translated, it gives CASSPGGWGTEAFF.

The chain links TRBV10-3 to TRBJ2-1; 7 nucleotides match TRBD1. Germline CDR1 ENHRY, CDR2 SYGVKD. J lost 6 bases, V lost 6 bases, and 11 bases had no gene match. The CDR3 runs to 15 residues. The CDR3 DNA follows: TGTGCCATCAGCCAATGGGACAGTGTGGTCAATGAGCAGTTCTTC. This translates into CAISQWDSVVNEQFF.

The CDR3 nucleotides are TGTGCCAGCAGCGTAGTATGGGGCCAGAGCTCCTACGAGCAGTACTTC. This translates into CASSVVWGQSSYEQYF. J is TRBJ2-5 and V is TRBV9; tentative D call: TRBD1 (5 bases). The last part of the DNA fits TRBJ2-7 better; the J call may be wrong. Per the germline V gene, CDR1 is SGDLS and CDR2 is YYNGEE. The CDR3 extends over 16 amino acids.

V and J are TRBV28 and TRBJ2-7; 10 bases are shared with TRBD2. Germline V gene sequence: CDR1 MDHEN, CDR2 SYDVKM. With 2 bases clipped from V and 4 bases from J, the junction kept 11 bases outside the gene matches. The CDR3 length is 17 residues. CDR3 loop: CASSLISLAGDSYEQYF. The CDR3, as DNA: TGTGCCAGCAGTTTAATCTCCCTAGCGGGAGACAGTTACGAGCAGTACTTC.

This rearrangement joins TRBV6-6 to TRBJ2-7; 8 bases are shared with TRBD1. V dropped 0 bases and J dropped 4; count of bases not matched to a gene: 5. The CDR3 loop spans 15 amino acids. Germline loops: CDR1 MNHNY, CDR2 SVGAGI (reference sequence). The CDR3 region has the DNA TGTGCCAGCAGTTACTCCGTCCAGGGGGCTTACGAGCAGTACTTC. Translated, it gives CASSYSVQGAYEQYF.

The rearrangement links TRBV6-1 to TRBJ1-4; D unclear. This CDR3 contains 14 residues. Between the trimmed V and J ends, which lost 2 bases and 0 bases, there was a span of 4 bases. Germline values: CDR1 MNHNS, CDR2 SASEGT. In DNA, the CDR3 is TGTGCCAGCAGTGAATGGACAACTAATGAAAAACTGTTTTTT. It yields the protein CASSEWTTNEKLFF.

The V and J genes are TRBV7-7 and TRBJ1-5; 7 bases fit TRBD1. This CDR3 has 13 residues. J was trimmed by 5 bases and V by 5 bases; bases with no gene match: 3. Germline CDR1 SSHAT, CDR2 FNYEAQ (reference sequence). The CDR3 reads CASSTGVDQPQHF. The CDR3 DNA follows: TGTGCCAGCAGCACAGGGGTGGATCAGCCCCAGCATTTT.

The V and J genes are TRBV21-1 and TRBJ1-5; the D call TRBD1 from the table was never checked on the DNA. TRBV21-1 is given as a pseudogene. CDR3 size: 19 residues. DNA for the CDR3: TGTGCCAGCAGCAAATCAGGAGGGGGCACAAAGAAGTGGCATCAGCCCCAGCATTTT. It is translated as CASSKSGGGTKKWHQPQHF.

This chain links TRBV6-5 with TRBJ2-6; D remains unclear. This CDR3 contains 16 residues. V lost 3 bases, J lost 0 bases, and 9 bases lay in between. In germline, CDR1 is MNHEY, CDR2 SVGAGI. The CDR3 nucleotides are TGTGCCAGCAGTTATTATCTGAGCTCTGGGGCCAACGTCCTGACTTTC. Its translation is CASSYYLSSGANVLTF.

The rearrangement joins TRBV2 to TRBJ2-7; TRBD1 matches 9 bases. Germline V CDR1 and CDR2: SNHLY, FYNNEI. The V segment lost 9 bases and the J segment 6 bases; nucleotides outside the gene matches: 12. CDR3 length: 14 amino acids. The CDR3 bases are TGTGCCAGTACACCATGGGACAGGGATTCCGAGCAGTACTTC. Its translation: CASTPWDRDSEQYF.

This clone occurred once. V and J are TRBV7-9 and TRBJ1-6, with unresolved D. The CDR3 is 14 residues long. Trimming stripped 3 bases from V and 8 bases from J, with 11 bases between. Germline V lookup: CDR1 SEHNR, CDR2 FQNEAQ (reference sequence). Here the CDR3 reads CASSFSRHYSPLHF. DNA of the CDR3: TGTGCCAGCAGCTTTTCGCGCCATTATTCACCCCTCCACTTT.

This sequence joins TRBV7-8 and TRBJ2-7; TRBD2 might be the D (6 bases). Per the germline V gene, CDR1 is SGHVS and CDR2 is FQNEAQ. Trimming left V 7 bases short and J 0 bases short, with 10 bases between. The CDR3 contains 13 residues. DNA for the CDR3: TGTGCCAGCAACCCGGGGGACTCCTACGAGCAGTACTTC. As protein: CASNPGDSYEQYF.